The present entry profiles one T cell receptor (beta chain) with its context. Its antigen is undetermined. CDR1 and CDR2 (germline): DFQATT, SNEGSKA (reference sequence). Trimming cost V 5 bases and J 3 bases; bases outside gene matches: 4. This CDR3 has 14 residues. Whole-study findings and limits: Tumor memory CD4+ T cell TCR gene usage was found to cluster with blood and lymph node memory CD4+ cells and with lymph node naive CD4+ cells.

Full-length variable regions came from constant-region reverse primers plus semi-nested Nested Universal Primer A PCR. Each CDR3 protein gets one entry after TCRdb re-called the 5' RACE reads with MiXCR. The table lists some 62,000 distinct CDR3 sequences, more than 25% of them singletons, with 2% to 2.5% in the top ten. The TCR originated in a female donor with breast cancer. The sequenced material came from tumor-infiltrating naive CD4+ T cells sorted from the breast tumor. Documented subset: naive CD4+ T cells, CD4+CD45RA+CD25-. The rearrangement joins TRBV20-1 to TRBJ2-5; 12 bases match TRBD2. The CDR3 reads CSARWTSGEETQYF. Here the CDR3 DNA reads TGCAGTGCTCGTTGGACTAGCGGGGAAGAGACCCAGTACTTC.